The rows below give T cell receptor beta chains drawn from one sample of a study of blood T cell repertoires in COVID-19. The repertoire was sequenced with immunoSEQ multiplex PCR; TCRdb's copy has only in-frame clones and lacks some. The sample lists 240,000 or so clones; more than 85% were seen once. The sample taken for sequencing was PBMCs or T cells enriched from blood (not recorded which). Source of these receptors: a man aged 35 to 55 who had recovered from COVID-19. CDR3s include the opening cysteine and the closing phenylalanine or tryptophan. Each record gives: CDR3 protein, CDR3 DNA, J gene, V gene, clone size, D gene. A D gene is named only where the DNA matches it firmly. Clone size is stated in some rows and not others, as once, few, many or a class when expanded.

CDR3: CASSENHNLGDTIYF; DNA: TGTGCCAGCAGTGAAAACCACAACTTAGGGGACACCATATATTTT; J: TRBJ1-3; V: TRBV25-1; size: once; D: .
CDR3: CASRYSGYGYTF; DNA: TGTGCCAGCAGGTACAGCGGCTATGGCTACACCTTC; J: TRBJ1-2; V: TRBV28; size: .; D: .
CDR3: CASSQDVVREAFF; DNA: TGTGCCAGCAGCCAAGATGTTGTCCGTGAAGCTTTCTTT; J: TRBJ1-1; V: TRBV14; size: .; D: .
CDR3: CASSEDRGSGNTIYF; DNA: TGTGCCAGCAGTGAAGACAGGGGCTCTGGAAACACCATATATTTT; J: TRBJ1-3; V: TRBV2; size: .; D: TRBD1
CDR3: CASSLTGGADYGYTF; DNA: TGCGCCAGCAGCCTTACAGGGGGCGCGGACTATGGCTACACCTTC; J: TRBJ1-2; V: TRBV5-1; size: .; D: TRBD1
CDR3: CASSPGGQGFVEAFF; DNA: TGTGCCAGCAGCCCAGGGGGACAGGGTTTTGTGGAAGCTTTCTTT; J: TRBJ1-1; V: TRBV6-2/TRBV6-3; size: .; D: TRBD1
CDR3: CASSLQGNTGELFF; DNA: TGTGCCAGCAGTTTACAGGGGAACACCGGGGAGCTGTTTTTT; J: TRBJ2-2; V: TRBV7-3; size: .; D: .
CDR3: CASSINPGLQETQYF; DNA: TGTGCCAGCAGCATCAATCCGGGACTCCAAGAGACCCAGTACTTC; J: TRBJ2-5; V: TRBV11-2; size: .; D: .
CDR3: CASSIVGSGVYNEQFF; DNA: TGTGCCAGTAGTATAGTCGGTAGCGGGGTCTACAATGAGCAGTTCTTC; J: TRBJ2-1; V: TRBV19; size: .; D: TRBD2
CDR3: CASSQPVLGDRGLNTEAFF; DNA: TGCGCCAGCAGTCAGCCGGTTCTAGGGGACAGGGGGTTGAACACTGAAGCTTTCTTT; J: TRBJ1-1; V: TRBV23-1; size: .; D: TRBD1
CDR3: CASSPRRGNQPQHF; DNA: TGTGCCAGCAGCCCTCGACGAGGAAATCAGCCCCAGCATTTT; J: TRBJ1-5; V: TRBV7-2; size: .; D: .
CDR3: CASTGNLNTEAFF; DNA: TGCGCCAGCACAGGGAACTTGAACACTGAAGCTTTCTTT; J: TRBJ1-1; V: TRBV10-2; size: .; D: .
CDR3: CASSLTGDNQPQHF; DNA: TGTGCCAGTAGTCTGACAGGTGACAATCAGCCCCAGCATTTT; J: TRBJ1-5; V: TRBV19; size: .; D: .
CDR3: CASTPSNTGELFF; DNA: TGTGCCAGCACTCCTTCGAACACCGGGGAGCTGTTTTTT; J: TRBJ2-2; V: TRBV28; size: .; D: .
CDR3: CASSPGQGQLGEKLFF; DNA: TGTGCCAGCTCACCGGGACAGGGGCAACTAGGTGAAAAACTGTTTTTT; J: TRBJ1-4; V: TRBV18; size: .; D: TRBD1
CDR3: CASSPSRADAFF; DNA: TGTGCCAGCTCCCCGTCGAGGGCGGATGCTTTCTTT; J: TRBJ1-1; V: TRBV18; size: .; D: .
CDR3: CAWSSSLGTVESSYGYTF; DNA: TGTGCCTGGAGTTCTAGTCTCGGGACAGTGGAGTCTTCTTATGGCTACACCTTC; J: TRBJ1-2; V: TRBV30; size: .; D: TRBD1